A selection of T cell receptor beta chains follows, all from one sample in a study of T-cell reconstitution after alpha-beta-depleted transplantation in children. TCRdb recomputed calls from the PCR reads with MiXCR, one row per CDR3 protein. The data hold about 260,000 distinct CDR3 sequences, with around a tenth observed a single time. The specimen was peripheral blood, collected 180 days after TCRalphabeta/CD19-depleted stem cell transplant. The receptors shown here come from a male patient between 2 and 10 years old who had a stem cell transplant for chronic granulomatous disease, so the T cells may come from the graft donor. Each CDR3 is given with its conserved first and last residue. The order of the fields is V gene, D gene, CDR3 protein. A D gene is named only where the DNA matches it firmly.

V: TRBV19
D: TRBD1
CDR3: CASSIGTGMNTEAFF

V: TRBV2
D: -
CDR3: CASSEISSGELFF

V: TRBV4-2
D: TRBD2
CDR3: CASSQDLAGTSFFNEQFF

V: TRBV6-2/TRBV6-3
D: -
CDR3: CASNNFGGYEQYF

V: TRBV28
D: TRBD1
CDR3: CASSFGTVSNQPQHF

V: TRBV20-1
D: TRBD1
CDR3: CSARTGQGHNEQFF

V: TRBV4-2
D: -
CDR3: CASSANRVDTEAFF

V: TRBV29-1
D: -
CDR3: CSVESQLNEQFF

V: TRBV3-1
D: -
CDR3: CASSQKHSPLHF

V: TRBV6-5
D: -
CDR3: CASSFRGPGSPLHF

V: TRBV5-6
D: -
CDR3: CASSFEGRNTEAFF

V: TRBV5-6
D: -
CDR3: CASSPENTGELFF

V: TRBV20-1
D: TRBD2
CDR3: CSPRTTSGYNEQFF

V: TRBV28
D: -
CDR3: CASSFVSRGEQFF

V: TRBV29-1
D: TRBD2
CDR3: CSVEGGRASYNEQFF

V: TRBV28
D: -
CDR3: CASRPRQGTLTYNEQFF

V: TRBV11-2
D: -
CDR3: CASSQARYLSGANVLTF

V: TRBV18
D: -
CDR3: CASSPPLRENYNEQFF

V: TRBV24-1
D: -
CDR3: CATSDGGSPEAFF

V: TRBV5-1
D: TRBD1
CDR3: CASSPRVGGRADTQYF

V: TRBV20-1
D: -
CDR3: CSARGSNQPQPF

V: TRBV12-3/TRBV12-4
D: -
CDR3: CASSFFLAAYEQYF

V: TRBV5-1
D: TRBD1
CDR3: CASSLTRDRGQFF

V: TRBV24-1
D: TRBD2
CDR3: CATSGTSGSPNEQFF

V: TRBV28
D: -
CDR3: CASSLSSKVAEQFF

V: TRBV20-1
D: TRBD2
CDR3: CSASRTSGPGGRNTGELFF

V: TRBV20-1
D: -
CDR3: CSARTTVSYGYTF